These T cell receptor beta chains were read from a single sample in a study of vaccination and CD4 T cells after COVID-19. No antigen has been assigned to these receptors. TCRdb passed the PCR reads through MiXCR, listing each CDR3 protein once. In the table there are more than 10,000 distinct CDR3 sequences, 40% to 60% of which are singletons. The sample consisted of CD4+ T cells from blood, cultured in vitro. These receptors came from a human donor who had recovered from COVID-19. The CDR3 runs from the conserved cysteine through the conserved F or W. D genes are given only for firm matches. Clone size, where shown, is once, few, many, or a class for clones that have expanded.

J	size	D	V	DNA	CDR3
TRBJ1-2	.	TRBD1	TRBV12-3/TRBV12-4	TGTGCCAGCAGCCCAGGGGGGATTAGGTATGGCTACACCTTC	CASSPGGIRYGYTF
TRBJ2-1	.	TRBD2	TRBV6-1	TGTGCCTCCCGTGAGCGGGGAGGTTCCTACAATGAGCAGTTCTTC	CASRERGGSYNEQFF
TRBJ1-1	.	.	TRBV27	TGTGCCAGCAGTTTCCGAGGCAGGGTCACTGAAGCTTTCTTT	CASSFRGRVTEAFF
TRBJ1-4	few	.	TRBV15	TGTGCCACAATCAGTCAGGTTGCGGTAGGGAAACTGTTTTTT	CATISQVAVGKLFF
TRBJ2-1	once	.	TRBV5-1	TGCGCCAGCAGTTCAGGACAGCACAATGAGCAGTTCTTC	CASSSGQHNEQFF
TRBJ2-1	.	.	TRBV7-7	TGTGCCAGCAGCCTCGCCGGGGCGGGTGAGCAGTTCTTC	CASSLAGAGEQFF
TRBJ1-2	.	TRBD1	TRBV28	TGTGCCATCAGCGAGACGGGACAGCACTATGGCTACACCTTC	CAISETGQHYGYTF
TRBJ2-5	.	TRBD1	TRBV5-4	TGTGCCAGCAGCATACAAAGGGACAGGGAGAGGGAGACCCAGTACTTC	CASSIQRDRERETQYF
TRBJ2-2	.	.	TRBV27	TGTGCCAGCAGGCCCACCCACAACACCGGGGAGCTGTTTTTT	CASRPTHNTGELFF
TRBJ2-1	few	.	TRBV20-1	TGCAGTGCTAGGGAAGTCGGACGTCGTCGATCTCACAATGAGCAGTTCTTC	CSAREVGRRRSHNEQFF
TRBJ2-3	few	TRBD1	TRBV2	TGTGCCAGCAGTGTAGACAGGGCGGGAGATACGCAGTATTTT	CASSVDRAGDTQYF
TRBJ1-1	.	.	TRBV20-1	TGCAGTGCTAGAGAGGGAACGTGGGTCCTGAACACTGAAGCTTTCTTT	CSAREGTWVLNTEAFF
TRBJ1-2	.	.	TRBV28	TGTGCCAGCAGTTCCACCTACGGCTACACCTTC	CASSSTYGYTF
TRBJ2-1	few	TRBD2	TRBV24-1	TGTGCCACCAGTGAGGGAGGGACTAGCGGGAGCTCCTACAATGAGCAGTTCTTC	CATSEGGTSGSSYNEQFF
TRBJ2-1	.	.	TRBV5-6	TGTGCCAGCAGCTTGCCCTATCTAGCGAAGAACAATGAGCAGTTCTTC	CASSLPYLAKNNEQFF
TRBJ1-5	few	.	TRBV19	TGTGCCAGTAGTATCATGCGCATTACACCCAATAGCAATCAGCCCCAGCATTTT	CASSIMRITPNSNQPQHF
TRBJ1-6	few	.	TRBV6-5	TGTGCCAGCAGTTACAGGGATCGGAATTCACCCCTCCACTTT	CASSYRDRNSPLHF
TRBJ1-5	.	.	TRBV7-9	TGTGCCAGCAGCTTAACAGGGTCCAATCAGCCCCAGCATTTT	CASSLTGSNQPQHF
TRBJ1-2	few	.	TRBV24-1	TGTGCCACCAGTGATTTGTGGCACTCTGGCTACACCTTC	CATSDLWHSGYTF
TRBJ1-5	few	.	TRBV6-1	TGTGCCAGCAGTCAAGGGTCGACGAGCAATCAGCCCCAGCATTTT	CASSQGSTSNQPQHF
TRBJ2-7	few	TRBD1	TRBV7-3	TGTGCCAGCAGCTTACACGCGGGACAGGGGGCATCCGAGCAGTACTTC	CASSLHAGQGASEQYF
TRBJ2-7	few	TRBD2	TRBV7-7	TGTGCTAGCAGCTCAGTTCAGCGGGAGCAAAGGGAGCAGTACTTC	CASSSVQREQREQYF